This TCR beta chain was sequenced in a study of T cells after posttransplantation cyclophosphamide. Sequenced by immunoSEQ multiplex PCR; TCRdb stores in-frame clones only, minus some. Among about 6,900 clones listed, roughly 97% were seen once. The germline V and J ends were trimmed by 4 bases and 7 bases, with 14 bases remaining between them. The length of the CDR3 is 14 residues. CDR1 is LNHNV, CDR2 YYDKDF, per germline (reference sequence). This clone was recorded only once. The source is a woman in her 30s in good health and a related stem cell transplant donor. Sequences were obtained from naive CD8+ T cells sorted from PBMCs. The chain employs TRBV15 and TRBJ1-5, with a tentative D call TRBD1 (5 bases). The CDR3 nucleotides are TGTGCCACCAGCAAAAACATAGGGGTGCAGCCCCAGCATTTT. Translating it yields CATSKNIGVQPQHF.